This T cell receptor beta chain was documented in a study of blood T cell repertoires in COVID-19. Study overall: From the United States, Italy and Spain came samples of acute and convalescent COVID-19. PBMCs, B-cell-depleted T cells, or T cells were the source of the cDNA or gDNA that made up the material.

Measured with immunoSEQ multiplex PCR; TCRdb has only the in-frame clones, and not every one. The data show some 170,000 clones, 80% seen once. All enrollees were roughly 18 to 89 years old and from about two dozen US areas. Recovered status in Cohort 3 required two negative PCRs, clearance, or symptom resolution. This CDR3 comprises 14 residues. Trimming stripped 8 bases from V and 0 bases from J, with 12 bases between. Germline values: CDR1 MDHEN, CDR2 SYDVKM. This TCR was sampled from a middle-aged man who had recovered from COVID-19. The genes are TRBV28 and TRBJ2-3; D remains ambiguous. Sample: PBMCs or T cells enriched from blood (not recorded which). CDR3 in amino acids: CASSVYQSTDTQYF. CDR3 DNA: TGTGCCAGCTCAGTTTACCAGAGCACAGATACGCAGTATTTT.